These T cell receptor beta chains were read from a single sample in a study of blood T cell repertoires in COVID-19. Measured with immunoSEQ multiplex PCR; TCRdb has only the in-frame clones, and not every one. The data contain roughly 410,000 clones, about 89% of them singletons. The sample comprised peripheral blood. Receptors originate from a woman between 35 and 50 years old with COVID-19, enrolled during active disease. Each CDR3 is given with its conserved first and last residue. Fields, in order: D gene, V gene, clone size, J gene, CDR3 DNA, CDR3 protein. The D gene is left open where the match is weak. A row's size may be missing; if present it is once, few, many or a size class.

d_gene: -
v_gene: TRBV15
abundance: -
j_gene: TRBJ1-1
CDR3nt: TGTGCCACTCGCCGGGGTTATGAGAACACTGAAGCTTTCTTT
CDR3aa: CATRRGYENTEAFF

d_gene: -
v_gene: TRBV28
abundance: -
j_gene: TRBJ2-1
CDR3nt: TGTGCCAGCAGTACATGGGGAGGAGATTCCCTCAATGAGCAGTTCTTC
CDR3aa: CASSTWGGDSLNEQFF

d_gene: TRBD1
v_gene: TRBV18
abundance: -
j_gene: TRBJ2-7
CDR3nt: TGTGCCAGCTCACCCGGGACAGTTCCCTACGAGCAGTACTTC
CDR3aa: CASSPGTVPYEQYF

d_gene: TRBD1
v_gene: TRBV5-4
abundance: -
j_gene: TRBJ1-2
CDR3nt: TGTGCCAGCAGCTTGCGGGACAGGGATGGCTACACCTTC
CDR3aa: CASSLRDRDGYTF

d_gene: TRBD1
v_gene: TRBV6-5
abundance: -
j_gene: TRBJ1-5
CDR3nt: TGTGCCAGCAGCCCCCCCGGGACAGACAATCAGCCCCAGCATTTT
CDR3aa: CASSPPGTDNQPQHF

d_gene: TRBD2
v_gene: TRBV18
abundance: -
j_gene: TRBJ2-1
CDR3nt: TGTGCCAGCTCACCACCGGGACTAGCGGGCGGGAGGAATGAGCAGTTCTTC
CDR3aa: CASSPPGLAGGRNEQFF

d_gene: -
v_gene: TRBV27
abundance: -
j_gene: TRBJ1-1
CDR3nt: TGTGCCAGCAGCCCTCTCCCGGGGGGGAACACTGAAGCTTTCTTT
CDR3aa: CASSPLPGGNTEAFF

d_gene: TRBD2
v_gene: TRBV2
abundance: once
j_gene: TRBJ2-2
CDR3nt: TGTGCCAGCAGTGTTAGCGGGAGGGCCGCCGGGGAGCTGTTTTTT
CDR3aa: CASSVSGRAAGELFF

d_gene: TRBD1
v_gene: TRBV29-1
abundance: -
j_gene: TRBJ1-1
CDR3nt: TGCAGCGTCGTCGGGACAGGGTGGACTGAAGCTTTCTTT
CDR3aa: CSVVGTGWTEAFF

d_gene: -
v_gene: TRBV30
abundance: -
j_gene: TRBJ1-1
CDR3nt: TGTGCCTGGAGTGCAGATCCATCCATGAACACTGAAGCTTTCTTT
CDR3aa: CAWSADPSMNTEAFF

d_gene: -
v_gene: TRBV27
abundance: -
j_gene: TRBJ2-5
CDR3nt: TGTGCCAGCAAACGGGCAAATAGCGCACAAGAGACCCAGTACTTC
CDR3aa: CASKRANSAQETQYF

d_gene: -
v_gene: TRBV10-3
abundance: -
j_gene: TRBJ2-1
CDR3nt: TGTGCCATTACTTCCGGGAAACACAATGAGCAGTTCTTC
CDR3aa: CAITSGKHNEQFF

d_gene: -
v_gene: TRBV28
abundance: once
j_gene: TRBJ1-1
CDR3nt: TGTGCCAGCAGTTCCGGGACACTAATGAACACTGAAGCTTTCTTT
CDR3aa: CASSSGTLMNTEAFF

d_gene: TRBD1
v_gene: TRBV19
abundance: -
j_gene: TRBJ1-2
CDR3nt: TGTGCCAGTAGGACGACAGGGGGCCTTCAATATGGCTACACCTTC
CDR3aa: CASRTTGGLQYGYTF

d_gene: -
v_gene: TRBV23-1
abundance: -
j_gene: TRBJ2-1
CDR3nt: TGCGCCAGACAGGCAGGACAGACAAATTTTTACAATGAGCAGTTCTTC
CDR3aa: CARQAGQTNFYNEQFF

d_gene: -
v_gene: TRBV5-1
abundance: -
j_gene: TRBJ1-1
CDR3nt: TGCGCCAGCAGCTTGGTAGTGAGTGGGAACACTGAAGCTTTCTTT
CDR3aa: CASSLVVSGNTEAFF

d_gene: TRBD1
v_gene: TRBV2
abundance: -
j_gene: TRBJ1-2
CDR3nt: TGTGCCAGCAGCGATTGGACAGGGAATGGCTACACCTTC
CDR3aa: CASSDWTGNGYTF

d_gene: -
v_gene: TRBV28
abundance: -
j_gene: TRBJ1-5
CDR3nt: TGTGCCAGCAGTTTCCACAGGGTCGGGCAGCCCCAGCATTTT
CDR3aa: CASSFHRVGQPQHF

d_gene: -
v_gene: TRBV5-1
abundance: -
j_gene: TRBJ1-4
CDR3nt: TGCGCCAGCAGCTTGAACTCACGGGGCGCGGGGAGAGGAAAACTGTTTTTT
CDR3aa: CASSLNSRGAGRGKLFF

d_gene: -
v_gene: TRBV21-1
abundance: -
j_gene: TRBJ1-3
CDR3nt: TGTGCCAGCACCCCACCTAGGGGAAACACCATATATTTT
CDR3aa: CASTPPRGNTIYF

d_gene: -
v_gene: TRBV7-2
abundance: -
j_gene: TRBJ2-1
CDR3nt: TGTGCCAGCAGCAGATACCGGAGAGAGAGCTCCTACAATGAGCAGTTCTTC
CDR3aa: CASSRYRRESSYNEQFF

d_gene: TRBD2
v_gene: TRBV6-2/TRBV6-3
abundance: -
j_gene: TRBJ2-1
CDR3nt: TGTGCCAGCAACCCCCAGACTAGCGGGAGATACAATGAGCAGTTCTTC
CDR3aa: CASNPQTSGRYNEQFF

d_gene: -
v_gene: TRBV19
abundance: -
j_gene: TRBJ1-4
CDR3nt: TGTGCCAGTAGTTCCGCTAACAGGGCTAATGAAAAACTGTTTTTT
CDR3aa: CASSSANRANEKLFF

d_gene: -
v_gene: TRBV19
abundance: -
j_gene: TRBJ1-4
CDR3nt: TGTGCCAGTAGTATTCGTAGGGGTTGGGAAAAACTGTTTTTT
CDR3aa: CASSIRRGWEKLFF

d_gene: TRBD1
v_gene: TRBV2
abundance: -
j_gene: TRBJ1-2
CDR3nt: TGTGCCAGCAGTGACCCCGGGACAGGGATCTATGGCTACACCTTC
CDR3aa: CASSDPGTGIYGYTF

d_gene: -
v_gene: TRBV5-6
abundance: -
j_gene: TRBJ1-2
CDR3nt: TGTGCCAGCACCCCAAACAGGGTTGGCTACACCTTC
CDR3aa: CASTPNRVGYTF

d_gene: -
v_gene: TRBV19
abundance: -
j_gene: TRBJ1-3
CDR3nt: TGTGCCAGTAGTATTGATTCGGGTGGAAACACCATATATTTT
CDR3aa: CASSIDSGGNTIYF

d_gene: TRBD1
v_gene: TRBV2
abundance: -
j_gene: TRBJ1-5
CDR3nt: TGTGCCAGCAGTGATGAGACAGGGCTTAATAGCAATCAGCCCCAGCATTTT
CDR3aa: CASSDETGLNSNQPQHF

d_gene: -
v_gene: TRBV13
abundance: -
j_gene: TRBJ1-2
CDR3nt: TGTGCCAGCAGCCTAGGACTCTCGGGCTATGGCTACACCTTC
CDR3aa: CASSLGLSGYGYTF

d_gene: TRBD1
v_gene: TRBV19
abundance: -
j_gene: TRBJ1-5
CDR3nt: TGTGCCAGTAGCCCCGACAGGGAAGGGAATCAAGCCCAGCATTTT
CDR3aa: CASSPDREGNQAQHF

d_gene: -
v_gene: TRBV28
abundance: few
j_gene: TRBJ1-5
CDR3nt: TGTGCCAGCAGTTTACCGGGTGTTCAGCCCCAGCATTTT
CDR3aa: CASSLPGVQPQHF

d_gene: -
v_gene: TRBV6-5
abundance: once
j_gene: TRBJ2-7
CDR3nt: TGTGCCAGCGCCGGACTGGGAGCCTACGAGCAGTACTTC
CDR3aa: CASAGLGAYEQYF

d_gene: -
v_gene: TRBV7-8
abundance: -
j_gene: TRBJ2-7
CDR3nt: TGTGCCAGCAGCCGCTCCAGGGAGGTTTACGAGCAGTACTTC
CDR3aa: CASSRSREVYEQYF

d_gene: -
v_gene: TRBV5-5
abundance: -
j_gene: TRBJ1-5
CDR3nt: TGTGCCAGCAGCTTGGGAGTTTTGGGCAATCAGCCCCAGCATTTT
CDR3aa: CASSLGVLGNQPQHF

d_gene: -
v_gene: TRBV20-1
abundance: -
j_gene: TRBJ2-7
CDR3nt: TGCAGTGCTAGACGGGACGAGCAGTACTTC
CDR3aa: CSARRDEQYF

d_gene: -
v_gene: TRBV5-1
abundance: -
j_gene: TRBJ2-5
CDR3nt: TGCGCCAGCAGTCAACGAGGGGGTTTGGAGACCCAGTACTTC
CDR3aa: CASSQRGGLETQYF

d_gene: TRBD1
v_gene: TRBV7-9
abundance: -
j_gene: TRBJ1-2
CDR3nt: TGTGCCAGCAGCTTAGGGGACAGGTTGATTAACTATGGCTACACCTTC
CDR3aa: CASSLGDRLINYGYTF

d_gene: -
v_gene: TRBV2
abundance: -
j_gene: TRBJ2-5
CDR3nt: TGTGCCAGCAGCTACAGCCAAGAGACCCAGTACTTC
CDR3aa: CASSYSQETQYF

d_gene: TRBD1
v_gene: TRBV28
abundance: -
j_gene: TRBJ1-1
CDR3nt: TGTGCCATCGGGACAGGGGGCTTTACTGAAGCTTTCTTT
CDR3aa: CAIGTGGFTEAFF

d_gene: -
v_gene: TRBV5-1
abundance: -
j_gene: TRBJ1-1
CDR3nt: TGCGCCAGCAGCCCGGCCTGGGGGGCTGAAGCTTTCTTT
CDR3aa: CASSPAWGAEAFF

d_gene: TRBD2
v_gene: TRBV11-3
abundance: -
j_gene: TRBJ2-1
CDR3nt: TGTGCCAGCAGCTTAGAGGGTCTAGCGGGAGGTGAGCAGTTCTTC
CDR3aa: CASSLEGLAGGEQFF

d_gene: -
v_gene: TRBV10-3
abundance: -
j_gene: TRBJ1-2
CDR3nt: TGTGCCATCAGAGAAAACCCGACAGGCGAGAGGGGCTACACCTTC
CDR3aa: CAIRENPTGERGYTF

d_gene: -
v_gene: TRBV19
abundance: -
j_gene: TRBJ1-1
CDR3nt: TGTGCCAGTACCCTGGGGGGGTTAGGCACTGAAGCTTTCTTT
CDR3aa: CASTLGGLGTEAFF

d_gene: TRBD2
v_gene: TRBV27
abundance: -
j_gene: TRBJ2-2
CDR3nt: TGTGCCAGCAATCCGGCGGGACTAGCGGGGGACTCGAACACCGGGGAGCTGTTTTTT
CDR3aa: CASNPAGLAGDSNTGELFF

d_gene: TRBD1
v_gene: TRBV10-2
abundance: -
j_gene: TRBJ1-5
CDR3nt: TGCGCCAGCAGGGGACAGGGGAATCAGCCCCAGCATTTT
CDR3aa: CASRGQGNQPQHF

d_gene: TRBD2
v_gene: TRBV2
abundance: -
j_gene: TRBJ2-2
CDR3nt: TGTGCCAGCCTGGCCGGGAGGACCACCGGGGAGCTGTTTTTT
CDR3aa: CASLAGRTTGELFF

d_gene: -
v_gene: TRBV10-3
abundance: -
j_gene: TRBJ1-1
CDR3nt: TGTGCCATCAGTGGTAGTCTGGACACTGAAGCTTTCTTT
CDR3aa: CAISGSLDTEAFF

d_gene: -
v_gene: TRBV7-9
abundance: -
j_gene: TRBJ2-7
CDR3nt: TGTGCCAGCAGCTTGGGTGGCGGACTCTTATACGAGCAGTACTTC
CDR3aa: CASSLGGGLLYEQYF

d_gene: TRBD1
v_gene: TRBV7-9
abundance: -
j_gene: TRBJ1-6
CDR3nt: TGTGCCAGCAGCAGCTTAGGGGGCCGAGCGGACTATAATTCACCCCTCCACTTT
CDR3aa: CASSSLGGRADYNSPLHF

d_gene: -
v_gene: TRBV6-5
abundance: -
j_gene: TRBJ2-3
CDR3nt: TGTGCCAGCAGTTTCCAAAGCGGGCGCACAGATACGCAGTATTTT
CDR3aa: CASSFQSGRTDTQYF

d_gene: TRBD1
v_gene: TRBV27
abundance: -
j_gene: TRBJ1-1
CDR3nt: TGTGCCAGCAGTAACTTGGGACAGACGGGCACTGAAGCTTTCTTT
CDR3aa: CASSNLGQTGTEAFF

d_gene: -
v_gene: TRBV6-5
abundance: once
j_gene: TRBJ1-2
CDR3nt: TGTGCCAGCAGTTACGCAAGGGGCCAGGTTGGCTACACCTTC
CDR3aa: CASSYARGQVGYTF